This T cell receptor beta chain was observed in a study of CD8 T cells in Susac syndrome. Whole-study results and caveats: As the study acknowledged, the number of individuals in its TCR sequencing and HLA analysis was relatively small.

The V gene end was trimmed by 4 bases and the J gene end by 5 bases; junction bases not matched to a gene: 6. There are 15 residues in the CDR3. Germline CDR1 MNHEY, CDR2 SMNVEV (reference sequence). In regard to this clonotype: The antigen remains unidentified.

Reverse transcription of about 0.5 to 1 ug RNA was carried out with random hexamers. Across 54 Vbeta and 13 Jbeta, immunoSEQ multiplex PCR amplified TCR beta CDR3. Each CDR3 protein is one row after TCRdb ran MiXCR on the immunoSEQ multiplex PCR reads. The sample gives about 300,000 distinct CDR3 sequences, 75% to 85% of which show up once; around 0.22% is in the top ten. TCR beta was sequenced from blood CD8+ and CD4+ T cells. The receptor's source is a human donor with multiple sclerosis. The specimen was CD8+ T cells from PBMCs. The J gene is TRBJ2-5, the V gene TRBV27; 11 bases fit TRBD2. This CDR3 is CASSSRLAGLETQYF. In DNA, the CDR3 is TGTGCCAGCAGTTCCCGACTAGCGGGATTGGAGACCCAGTACTTC.